These 27 T cell receptor beta chains were sequenced from one sample in a study of T cells expressing NK-cell markers (dated by TCRdb to about 2020). Libraries came from 5' RACE. The sequencer was an Illumina HiSeq 2000. The reads were reprocessed in TCRdb, with one entry per CDR3 protein sequence and no accompanying DNA. The table for this sample shows fewer than 550,000 distinct CDR3 sequences. Of the sample, around 1.4% is held by the ten largest clones. The sample consisted of blood T cells: a sorted CD56 or NKG2C T cell subset, CD4+ or CD8+ T cells, or bulk PBMC T cells (not recorded which). These TCRs come from a woman aged 50 to 60 in good health. Donor details come from another sample of the same person, matched by shared clones.

This chain connects TRBV5-5 to TRBJ2-5. This CDR3 is 15 amino acids long. CDR1 is SGHKS, CDR2 YYEKEE, per germline (reference sequence). CDR3: CASSVGHLTEETQYF.

V and J are TRBV5-1 and TRBJ2-1. Germline CDR1 and CDR2: SGHRS and YFSETQ. This CDR3 is 13 amino acids long. The CDR3: CASATLAYNEQFF.

This chain connects TRBV6-6 to TRBJ2-5; the D call from TCRdb, TRBD1, cannot be confirmed without DNA. Germline V gene sequence: CDR1 MNHNY, CDR2 SVGAGI (reference sequence). This CDR3 is built from 15 residues. The CDR3 reads CASSSNGTPQETQYF.

The J gene is TRBJ2-6, the V gene TRBV6-5; the TRBD1 assignment by TCRdb is unverifiable without DNA. Germline assignment: CDR1 MNHEY and CDR2 SVGAGI. The CDR3 contains 16 residues. The CDR3: CASSYLDRAGANVLTF.

V and J are TRBV7-8 and TRBJ2-1. The CDR3 runs to 14 residues. CDR1 and CDR2 (germline): SGHVS, FQNEAQ. The CDR3 reads CASSLLAPYNEQFF.

The chain employs TRBV12-3 or TRBV12-4 and TRBJ1-3. The CDR3 consists of 16 residues. The CDR3 sequence: CASSLMVQSSGNTIYF.

The CDR3 sequence: CSARGDRGRRTEAFF. The chain carries TRBV20-1 and TRBJ1-1; the D call from TCRdb, TRBD1, cannot be confirmed without DNA. The CDR3 loop spans 15 amino acids. The V gene's germline CDR1 is DFQATT and CDR2 SNEGSKA (reference sequence).

The V call is TRBV29-1, the J call TRBJ2-1; TCRdb proposes TRBD2, but this gene call is untestable without DNA. The germline V gene has CDR1 SQVTM and CDR2 ANQGSEA. The CDR3 has 13 amino acids. CDR3 loop: CSVGGETRLPQFF.

V is TRBV18 and J is TRBJ1-1. Germline V lookup: CDR1 KGHSH, CDR2 LQKENI. The CDR3 is made up of 13 amino acids. Here the CDR3 reads CASYPTLNTEAFF.

The chain joins TRBV12-3 or TRBV12-4 to TRBJ2-3; TCRdb's assignment of TRBD1 cannot be checked, as there is no DNA. This CDR3 has 16 residues. The CDR3 spells CASSWGLRRTTDTQYF.

The rearrangement links TRBV6-2 or TRBV6-3 to TRBJ2-4; lacking DNA, the TRBD2 call made by TCRdb goes unchecked. The germline V gene has CDR1 MNHEY and CDR2 SVGEGT. The CDR3 extends over 14 amino acids. CDR3 loop: CASDAGVAKNIQYF.

The V gene is TRBV6-1, the J gene TRBJ1-4. The CDR3 loop spans 12 amino acids. The V gene's germline CDR1 is MNHNS and CDR2 SASEGT. The CDR3 loop is CASSGQTEKLSF.

CDR3: CASSLVPGVKTGELFF. The V call is TRBV5-1, the J call TRBJ2-2; lacking DNA, the TRBD1 call made by TCRdb goes unchecked. The CDR3 has 16 amino acids. Germline CDR1 SGHRS, CDR2 YFSETQ.

The rearrangement links TRBV10-1 to TRBJ1-1; TCRdb picks TRBD1, but there is no DNA to check that call. Germline lookup yields CDR1 WNHNN and CDR2 SYGVQD (reference sequence). The CDR3 has 13 amino acids. This chain's CDR3 is CASSPRGVAEAFF.

The CDR3 sequence is CASRVGQTDTQYF. The chain employs TRBV5-1 and TRBJ2-3. CDR1 SGHRS and CDR2 YFSETQ come from the germline V gene. The CDR3 runs 13 residues.

The CDR3 spells CSVGGLAGMTDTQYF. The rearrangement uses TRBV29-1 and TRBJ2-3; TCRdb names TRBD2, which stays unverified in the absence of DNA. From germline, CDR1 is SQVTM and CDR2 ANQGSEA. This CDR3 region has 15 residues.

The chain combines TRBV5-1 with TRBJ1-1. The CDR3 is 15 residues long. Germline CDR1 SGHRS, CDR2 YFSETQ. This chain's CDR3 is CASSLVEGLYTEAFF.

This chain connects TRBV9 to TRBJ1-2; no DNA is available, so the TRBD1 call from TCRdb remains unchecked. This CDR3 contains 14 residues. Germline V gene sequence: CDR1 SGDLS, CDR2 YYNGEE. CDR3 loop: CASSVDGRGYGYTF. The variable domain in full, with the rest retrieved from reference TRBV9 and TRBJ1-2, is DSGVTQTPKHLITATGQRVTLRCSPRSGDLSVYWYQQSLDQGLQFLIQYYNGEERAKGNILERFSAQQFPDLHSELNLSSLELGDSALYFCASSVDGRGYGYTFGSGTRLTVV.

This rearrangement joins TRBV7-9 to TRBJ2-5; without DNA, the TCRdb call of TRBD1 cannot be checked. The CDR3 runs 14 residues. The germline gives CDR1 SEHNR, CDR2 FQNEAQ (reference sequence). The CDR3 sequence: CASSLAGEGKTQYF.

The chain links TRBV3-1 to TRBJ1-5; the TCRdb call, TRBD1, lacks DNA for checking. The CDR3 consists of 15 residues. Per germline, CDR1 LGHDT and CDR2 YNNKEL (reference sequence). CDR3 loop: CASSVTGGGNQPQHF.

The rearrangement links TRBV5-1 to TRBJ2-3; the D gene TCRdb calls, TRBD2, cannot be checked with no DNA. The CDR3 extends over 18 amino acids. CDR1 and CDR2 from the germline V gene are SGHRS and YFSETQ. The CDR3 protein is CASSLEPAGGAGTDTQYF.

V gene TRBV20-1 combines with J gene TRBJ2-1; TCRdb designates TRBD2, a call that cannot be tested without DNA. The CDR3 length is 13 residues. Germline CDR1 DFQATT, CDR2 SNEGSKA (reference sequence). CDR3 sequence: CSAGGGSGDEQFF.

CDR3 in amino acids: CASSAGDRVGQPQHF. The chain recombines TRBV5-1 with TRBJ1-5; the TCRdb call, TRBD1, lacks DNA for checking. The CDR3 length is 15 residues. The germline gives CDR1 SGHRS, CDR2 YFSETQ.

V gene TRBV15 combines with J gene TRBJ2-2; the D gene TCRdb calls, TRBD1, cannot be checked with no DNA. CDR1 and CDR2 (germline): LNHNV, YYDKDF (reference sequence). CDR3 length: 13 amino acids. CDR3 amino acids: CATSTGGDGELFF.

This chain connects TRBV6-1 to TRBJ1-2; TCRdb lists TRBD1, though no DNA is available to test this call. In germline, CDR1 is MNHNS, CDR2 SASEGT. This CDR3 is built from 13 residues. Here the CDR3 reads CASTEGGASGYTF.

V and J are TRBV28 and TRBJ1-1; the TCRdb D gene call, TRBD1, has no DNA to confirm it. The CDR3 is made up of 15 amino acids. In germline, CDR1 is MDHEN, CDR2 SYDVKM. The CDR3 reads CASSFLDRLNTEAFF.

The chain uses TRBV6-1 and TRBJ2-1; the TCRdb call, TRBD2, lacks DNA for checking. Germline values: CDR1 MNHNS, CDR2 SASEGT. The CDR3 has 15 amino acids. This CDR3 is CASSTGTSGDNEQFF.